This T cell receptor beta chain appears in the sequencing data of a study of neurological immune-mediated disorders. This clonotype was recorded many times. The CDR3 has 13 amino acids. V shed 1 base and J shed 8 bases, with 10 bases lying between them. The germline V gene has CDR1 SGHVS and CDR2 FQNEAQ. TCRdb independently ran MiXCR on the 5' RACE reads; one entry per CDR3 protein. The profile covers 66,000 or so distinct CDR3 sequences, with 4% to 6% appearing a single time and less than 3.5% taken by the ten largest. The TCR comes from a woman in her 30s with multiple sclerosis. Material: PBMCs. This chain joins TRBV7-8 and TRBJ2-3; D might be TRBD2 (5 bases). In DNA, the CDR3 is TGTGCCAGCAGCTTAGGTGGCGAGGGTACGCAGTATTTT. Its translation: CASSLGGEGTQYF. The full variable domain, in which reference TRBV7-8 and TRBJ2-3 provide the parts outside the CDR3, is GAGVSQSPRYKVAKRGQDVALRCDPISGHVSLFWYQQALGQGPEFLTYFQNEAQLDKSGLPSDRFFAERPEGSVSTLKIQRTQQEDSAVYLCASSLGGEGTQYFGPGTRLTVL.